The source of this TCR beta chain is a study of T-cell reconstitution after alpha-beta-depleted transplantation in children. The study, taken as a whole, reports: After transplant, at about two months, alpha-beta T cells were reportedly derived from several hundred expanded graft clones.

The TCRbeta library incorporated unique molecular identifiers. Via MiXCR, TCRdb re-called the PCR reads, giving one row per CDR3 protein. The sample holds just over 950,000 distinct CDR3 sequences; about 31% are singletons and the top ten take over 25%. Germline V CDR1 and CDR2: LNHNV, YYDKDF (reference sequence). Trimming stripped 3 bases from V and 4 bases from J, with 10 bases between. CDR3 length: 13 residues. This clonotype has more than one count but fewer than ten. What it recognizes is unknown. The chain employs TRBV15 and TRBJ2-7; the D is unclear. The sequencing here drew on PBMCs, mostly from graft donor cells, taken 360 days after TCRalphabeta/CD19-depleted stem cell transplant. This TCR derives from a boy under two years old who had a stem cell transplant for SCID, so the T cells may come from the graft donor. The CDR3 spells CATSRGDGYEQYF. The CDR3 nucleotides read TGTGCCACCAGCAGGGGCGACGGGTACGAGCAGTACTTC.